The 18 T cell receptor beta chains below come from one sample, sequenced in a study of T cells in Graves' hyperthyroidism and ophthalmopathy. TCR beta CDR3 regions were amplified from RNA transcripts. Using the HTBI primer set, a first-round RT-PCR was run on the TCR CDR3. TCRdb re-called the multiplex PCR reads through MiXCR, storing one row per CDR3 protein. Of some 690,000 distinct CDR3 sequences listed, 15% to 20% are singletons. Source material: blood. These receptors came from a middle-aged man with Graves' hyperthyroidism.

This clonotype was counted ten times or more. The chain employs TRBV2 and TRBJ2-5, with unresolved D. Trimming left V 3 bases short and J 5 bases short, with 13 bases between. The CDR3 sequence is 14 residues long. The germline gives CDR1 SNHLY, CDR2 FYNNEI. The CDR3 coding sequence is TGTGCCAGCAGTGAGGTCATAGGGCTGGAGACCCAGTACTTC. Protein sequence: CASSEVIGLETQYF.

This clonotype was recorded a few times. The chain joins TRBV30 to TRBJ2-1, with D possibly being TRBD1 (6 bases). Trimming removed 5 bases from V and 2 bases from J, with 13 bases in between. This CDR3 is built from 14 residues. Germline values: CDR1 GTSNPN, CDR2 SVGIG (reference sequence). The CDR3 is CAWLPGQTYNEQFF. In DNA form, the CDR3 reads TGTGCCTGGCTTCCGGGACAAACCTACAATGAGCAGTTCTTC.

This clonotype was counted at least ten times. The chain joins TRBV11-2 to TRBJ2-1; 9 bases fit TRBD2. The germline V gene has CDR1 SGHAT and CDR2 FQNNGV. V trimming: 1 base; J trimming: 3 bases; junction bases outside the gene matches: 1. There are 15 residues in the CDR3. CDR3 nucleotides: TGTGCCAGCAGCTTAGGACTAGCGGTCTACAATGAGCAGTTCTTC. Translation gives CASSLGLAVYNEQFF.

This clonotype was observed at least ten times. The V gene is TRBV2, the J gene TRBJ1-6; D gene unclear. The CDR3 runs 14 residues. Trimming cost V 3 bases and J 3 bases, with 6 bases left between them. From germline, CDR1 is SNHLY and CDR2 FYNNEI. CDR3 nucleotide sequence: TGTGCCAGCAGTGATATGGGCTATAATTCACCCCTCCACTTT. Residues: CASSDMGYNSPLHF.

The chain couples TRBV19 to TRBJ2-7; tentatively, D is TRBD1 (5 bases). Trimming cost V 3 bases and J 6 bases, with 15 bases left between them. The length of the CDR3 is 14 residues. From germline, CDR1 is LNHDA and CDR2 SQIVND (reference sequence). The chain's CDR3 is CASSITQGRSEQYF. For the CDR3, the DNA is TGTGCCAGTAGTATCACCCAGGGCAGGAGCGAGCAGTACTTC.

In its sample, this clonotype was seen many times. The J gene is TRBJ1-4, the V gene TRBV2; TRBD1 matches at 12 bases. CDR1 SNHLY and CDR2 FYNNEI come from the germline V gene. The CDR3 runs to 14 residues. V lost 3 bases and J lost 10; bases outside the gene matches: 3. CDR3 protein: CASSEGQGARKLFF. The CDR3 coding sequence is TGTGCCAGCAGTGAGGGACAGGGGGCGCGAAAACTGTTTTTT.

This clonotype was seen a handful of times. The chain links TRBV12-5 to TRBJ2-6; 9 bases agree with TRBD1. Germline-derived CDR1 and CDR2 are LGHNT and FRNRAP. With V trimmed by 1 base and J by 1 base, 8 bases remained unmatched. This CDR3 is 19 amino acids long. CDR3 sequence: CASGLDVDRGTSGANVLTF. CDR3 in DNA: TGTGCTAGTGGTTTGGACGTGGACAGGGGAACTTCTGGGGCCAACGTCCTGACTTTC.

On this clonotype: A read error may account for a junction end that differs from germline. The chain joins TRBV10-2 to TRBJ2-1; D is unresolved. Germline V CDR1 and CDR2: WSHSY, SAAADI. The CDR3 sequence is 13 residues long. Here the CDR3 DNA reads TGCGCCAGCACTGAGTCGTGTTCAAATGAGCAGTTCTTC. Translation: CASTESCSNEQFF.

This clonotype was counted at least ten times. V gene TRBV28 combines with J gene TRBJ1-1; D gene ambiguous. The V and J ends lost 6 bases and 3 bases respectively, with 8 bases between them. Per the germline V gene, CDR1 is MDHEN and CDR2 is SYDVKM. The CDR3 is 12 amino acids. The chain's CDR3 is CASSQSDTEAFF. CDR3 nucleotides: TGTGCCAGCAGCCAATCGGACACTGAAGCTTTCTTT.

This chain links TRBV20-1 with TRBJ2-7; 11 nucleotides agree with TRBD2. This CDR3 has 18 amino acids. CDR1 is DFQATT and CDR2 is SNEGSKA in the germline V gene (reference sequence). V shed 5 bases and J 6 bases; nucleotides not matched to a gene: 21. The CDR3 nucleotides are TGCAGTGCTGTCGGGACTAGCGGCCTTCAAGGGGAGTCGGGCGAGCAGTACTTC. It codes for CSAVGTSGLQGESGEQYF.

CDR3 sequence reads: CASTHRGMNTEAFF. In nucleotides, the CDR3 is TGTGCCAGTACCCACAGGGGAATGAACACTGAAGCTTTCTTT. The chain carries TRBV19 and TRBJ1-1; 7 bases line up with TRBD1. With V trimmed by 7 bases and J by 0 bases, 5 bases remained unmatched. The CDR3 contains 14 residues. The germline V gene has CDR1 LNHDA and CDR2 SQIVND (reference sequence).

In its sample, this clonotype was seen many times. A much larger clone differs by one base, so this may be a read error. This chain connects TRBV27 to TRBJ2-5; D remains ambiguous. Trimming left V 6 bases short and J 2 bases short, with 10 bases between. This CDR3 spans 13 amino acids. Germline-derived CDR1 and CDR2 are MNHEY and SMNVEV (reference sequence). This chain's CDR3 is CASSKDLQETQYF. Written as DNA, the CDR3 is TGTGCCAGCAGCAAGGACCTTCAAGAGACCCAGTACTTC.

The chain carries TRBV7-9 and TRBJ1-1; TRBD1 matches 7 bases. Germline values: CDR1 SEHNR, CDR2 FQNEAQ (reference sequence). V was pared by 5 bases and J by 2 bases, with 8 bases of the junction left unmatched. The CDR3 length is 15 residues. Written as DNA, the CDR3 is TGTGCCAGCAGCGACCTGGGACAGATAAACACTGAAGCTTTCTTT. Amino acid sequence: CASSDLGQINTEAFF.

This clonotype was found many times. J is TRBJ1-1 and V is TRBV10-1; no clear D gene. CDR1 is WNHNN and CDR2 is SYGVQD in the germline V gene (reference sequence). CDR3 size: 13 residues. Trimming took 2 bases from V and 3 from J, leaving 7 bases between them. The CDR3 region is CASSEGSYTEAFF. The CDR3 coding sequence is TGCGCCAGCAGTGAGGGCAGCTACACTGAAGCTTTCTTT.

CDR3 region: CASSFLVKNTGELFF. CDR3 in DNA: TGCGCCAGCAGCTTTTTAGTCAAGAACACCGGGGAGCTGTTTTTT. The rearrangement uses TRBV5-1 and TRBJ2-2; D is ambiguous. V gave up 2 bases and J gave up 1 base, with 9 bases separating them. This CDR3 spans 15 amino acids. Germline CDR1 SGHRS, CDR2 YFSETQ.

This clonotype was counted ten times or more. This chain joins TRBV28 and TRBJ2-7, with TRBD1 matching over 8 bases. The CDR3 extends over 17 amino acids. Germline CDR1 reads MDHEN; CDR2 reads SYDVKM. V lost 2 bases, J lost 3 bases, and 12 bases stayed unmatched. CDR3 sequence (DNA): TGTGCCAGCAGTTTAGGGCCGGGACAGGCTGCTTTCTACGAGCAGTACTTC. Residues: CASSLGPGQAAFYEQYF.

Notes on this clonotype: With a much larger clone just one base away, this may be a read error. The chain carries TRBV6-1 and TRBJ2-3, with TRBD2 matching over 8 bases. This CDR3 is built from 18 residues. Germline values: CDR1 MNHNS, CDR2 SASEGT. The CDR3 region is CASSTDRMTGLETGTQYF. DNA for the CDR3: TGTGCCAGCAGCACTGACAGAATGACGGGACTAGAGACAGGTACGCAGTATTTT.

The chain is built from TRBV20-1 and TRBJ1-5, with D tentatively TRBD1 (6 bases). CDR1 and CDR2 (germline): DFQATT, SNEGSKA (reference sequence). This CDR3 has 13 residues. Trimming removed 4 bases at V and 3 bases at J, with 10 bases between. As DNA, the CDR3 is TGCAGTGCTAATACAGGGTACAATCAGCCCCAGCATTTT. It is translated as CSANTGYNQPQHF.